A single sample is the source of the 24 T cell receptor beta chains below, sequenced in a study of OX40 agonist ivuxolimab in advanced cancers. The repertoire was sequenced with immunoSEQ multiplex PCR; TCRdb's copy has only in-frame clones and lacks some. This sample yields approximately 21,000 clones, of which 84% are seen a single time; 25% to 30% belongs to the top ten. The sample here was CD4+ or CD8+ T cells sorted from blood, taken in a trial of the OX40 agonist ivuxolimab. The source of these receptors is an adult with an advanced solid tumor such as melanoma, head and neck, liver or kidney cancer.

The chain joins TRBV19 to TRBJ2-2, with 10 bases matching TRBD1. Germline-derived CDR1 and CDR2 are LNHDA and SQIVND (reference sequence). Germline trimming cut 5 bases from V and 0 bases from J; bases unmatched to any gene: 9. This CDR3 has 18 amino acids. The CDR3 is CASSSPPGQGTNTGELFF. DNA of the CDR3: TGTGCCAGTAGTTCCCCGCCGGGACAGGGGACGAACACCGGGGAGCTGTTTTTT.

This rearrangement joins TRBV6-4 to TRBJ2-1, with 9 bases aligning to TRBD2. The length of the CDR3 is 15 residues. Germline CDR1 reads MRHNA; CDR2 reads SNTAGT. After removal of 6 bases from V and 1 base from J, the junction contained 4 bases not matched to a gene. CDR3 bases: TGTGCCAGCAGCTTTCTAGCGGGATCCTACAATGAGCAGTTCTTC. It encodes CASSFLAGSYNEQFF.

The gene calls are TRBV4-1 and TRBJ2-3; tentative D call: TRBD1 (6 bases). This CDR3 region has 15 residues. Germline V gives CDR1 MGHRA, CDR2 YSYEKL. Trimming shortened V by 6 bases and J by 6 bases, and 19 bases separated the two germline ends. CDR3 loop: CASRQRDRSRDTQYF. DNA for the CDR3: TGCGCCAGCAGACAACGCGACAGGTCCCGGGATACGCAGTATTTT.

The V and J genes are TRBV6-1 and TRBJ2-5; 8 bases match TRBD1. With 4 bases clipped from V and 3 bases from J, the junction kept 7 bases outside the gene matches. Germline lookup yields CDR1 MNHNS and CDR2 SASEGT. The CDR3 contains 15 residues. The CDR3 nucleotides are TGTGCCAGCAGTGCTCCCCAGGACAGGGAAGAGACCCAGTACTTC. This sequence encodes CASSAPQDREETQYF.

The chain combines TRBV4-1 with TRBJ2-1; D ambiguous. Germline V gene data show CDR1 as MGHRA and CDR2 as YSYEKL. V lost 4 bases to trimming and J lost 1 base, with 8 bases between them. The CDR3 is 14 amino acids. The CDR3 DNA is TGCGCCAGCAGCCGCCAGCAGTCCTACAATGAGCAGTTCTTC. This translates into CASSRQQSYNEQFF.

This sequence joins TRBV4-1 and TRBJ2-3; the D gene is possibly TRBD1 (6 bases). CDR1 is MGHRA, CDR2 YSYEKL, per germline. The V end was cut by 0 bases, the J end by 6 bases, with 10 bases between. There are 14 residues in the CDR3. Here the CDR3 DNA reads TGCGCCAGCAGCCAAGATCGGACAGACGATACGCAGTATTTT. Translation gives CASSQDRTDDTQYF.

The chain couples TRBV6-4 to TRBJ1-4; 7 positions match TRBD1. The V gene's germline CDR1 is MRHNA and CDR2 SNTAGT. The V segment lost 2 bases and the J segment 10 bases; nucleotides outside the gene matches: 1. The CDR3 consists of 12 residues. CDR3 sequence (DNA): TGTGCCAGCAGTGACCGACAGGGAAAACTGTTTTTT. Translating it yields CASSDRQGKLFF.

The chain carries TRBV9 and TRBJ2-1; D unresolved. This CDR3 region has 16 residues. The V gene's germline CDR1 is SGDLS and CDR2 YYNGEE. The ends were cut back, 0 bases at V and 0 bases at J, with 10 bases in the middle. The CDR3 spells CASSVGVVSSYNEQFF. The CDR3 nucleotides are TGTGCCAGCAGCGTAGGGGTAGTGAGCTCCTACAATGAGCAGTTCTTC.

This chain connects TRBV6-4 to TRBJ2-1; 8 bases match TRBD2. The germline gives CDR1 MRHNA, CDR2 SNTAGT. Trimming at V came to 2 bases and at J to 4 bases, leaving 4 bases not matched to a gene. The CDR3 sequence is 15 residues long. CDR3 protein: CASSDRAGDYNEQFF. The CDR3 nucleotides are TGTGCCAGCAGTGACCGAGCGGGGGATTACAATGAGCAGTTCTTC.

This clone came up once. The chain has TRBV7-5 and TRBJ2-7; the table's D call TRBD2 went unverified against the DNA. TRBV7-5 is described as a pseudogene. This CDR3 spans 15 amino acids. As DNA, the CDR3 is TGTGCCAGAAGTCGCCCCGGGGGGTTGGTCCACGAGCAGTACTTC. Protein: CARSRPGGLVHEQYF.

This chain uses TRBV18 with TRBJ2-1, with 9 bases matching TRBD2. The length of the CDR3 is 15 residues. J was trimmed by 10 bases and V by 6 bases; bases with no gene match: 13. Germline CDR1 is KGHSH and CDR2 is LQKENI. The CDR3 bases are TGTGCCAGCTCCCCAGGGCGGGAGGGCCTAGGGGAGCAGTTCTTC. Translating gives CASSPGREGLGEQFF. The variable domain in full, completed from reference TRBV18 and TRBJ2-1, reads NAGVMQNPRHLVRRRGQEARLRCSPMKGHSHVYWYRQLPEEGLKFMVYLQKENIIDESGMPKERFSAEFPKEGPSILRIQQVVRGDSAAYFCASSPGREGLGEQFFGPGTRLTVL.

This clone was found once. The V call is TRBV27, the J call TRBJ2-1; D may be TRBD1 (7 bases). Germline lookup yields CDR1 MNHEY and CDR2 SMNVEV (reference sequence). The CDR3 runs 17 residues. V was cut by 3 bases and J by 3 bases, with 18 bases left in between. The CDR3 sequence is CASSFSETGRFYNEQFF. In nucleotides, the CDR3 is TGTGCCAGCAGTTTCTCGGAGACAGGGAGGTTCTACAATGAGCAGTTCTTC.

V gene TRBV30 combines with J gene TRBJ1-3; D gene uncertain. CDR1 and CDR2 (germline): GTSNPN, SVGIG (reference sequence). The germline V and J ends were trimmed by 4 bases and 9 bases, with 19 bases remaining between them. The CDR3 has 14 amino acids. This CDR3 reads CAWIEPTYSGTIYF. CDR3 sequence (DNA): TGTGCCTGGATTGAACCTACCTACTCGGGCACCATATATTTT. Drawing the rest from reference TRBV30 and TRBJ1-3, the complete variable domain is SQTIHQWPATLVQPVGSPLSLECTVEGTSNPNLYWYRQAAGRGLQLLFYSVGIGQISSEVPQNLSASRPQDRQFILSSKKLLLSDSGFYLCAWIEPTYSGTIYFGEGSWLTVV.

The CDR3 sequence is CASSLGGDSYEQYF. CDR3 nucleotide sequence: TGTGCCAGCAGCTTAGGAGGAGACTCCTACGAGCAGTACTTC. The rearrangement uses TRBV7-9 and TRBJ2-7; no reliable D call. The CDR3 consists of 14 residues. Germline-derived CDR1 and CDR2 are SEHNR and FQNEAQ (reference sequence). V was trimmed by 1 base and J by 0 bases, leaving 7 bases between them.

The chain uses TRBV10-1 and TRBJ2-5; D tentatively reads TRBD1 or TRBD2 (5 bases each). The end of the DNA fits TRBJ2-7 better, so the J call may be wrong. The CDR3 is 13 residues long. CDR1 is WNHNN and CDR2 is SYGVQD in the germline V gene (reference sequence). This CDR3 is CASGTGESYEQYF. The CDR3 region has the DNA TGCGCCAGCGGGACGGGCGAATCCTACGAGCAGTACTTC.

This sequence joins TRBV2 and TRBJ1-1, with 8 bases lining up with TRBD1. CDR1 is SNHLY and CDR2 is FYNNEI in the germline V gene. The J segment lost 4 bases and the V segment lost 7 bases, leaving 14 bases of the junction unmatched. This CDR3 comprises 16 residues. The CDR3 DNA is TGTGCCAGCATGACCGCCCTCGGACAGGGCGGCACTGAAGCTTTCTTT. Translation gives CASMTALGQGGTEAFF.

This chain links TRBV28 with TRBJ2-2; D gene unclear. This CDR3 is 14 amino acids long. The V end lost 5 bases, the J end lost 1 base, and 8 bases lay between the germline ends. Germline V lookup: CDR1 MDHEN, CDR2 SYDVKM. The CDR3 DNA is TGTGCCAGCAGTATAAGACAGAACACCGGGGAGCTGTTTTTT. Amino acids: CASSIRQNTGELFF.

The gene calls are TRBV9 and TRBJ2-7; 11 bases fit TRBD2. This CDR3 contains 14 residues. Unmatched junction bases numbered 1, after V lost 3 bases and J lost 2 bases. Germline-derived CDR1 and CDR2 are SGDLS and YYNGEE. CDR3 loop: CASSGGLAAYEQYF. The CDR3 nucleotides are TGTGCCAGCAGCGGGGGACTAGCGGCCTACGAGCAGTACTTC.

The J gene is TRBJ2-7, the V gene TRBV30, with unresolved D. Deletions cut 4 bases from V and 3 bases from J, with 10 bases between. CDR1 and CDR2 from the germline V gene are GTSNPN and SVGIG (reference sequence). The CDR3 has 12 residues. CDR3 in amino acids: CAWNLGRYEQYF. The CDR3, as DNA: TGTGCCTGGAACCTGGGTCGCTACGAGCAGTACTTC.

CDR3 bases: TGTGCCAGCAGTGAAACAGCGGGGAGCGGGGCGGGCGAGCAGTACTTC. This codes for CASSETAGSGAGEQYF. This chain connects TRBV6-1 to TRBJ2-7; the match to TRBD2 covers 7 bases. Trimming cost V 2 bases and J 6 bases; bases outside gene matches: 13. The germline CDR1 and CDR2 sequences are MNHNS and SASEGT. There are 16 residues in the CDR3.

The CDR3 bases are TGTGCCAGCAGGGGGACAACAGGGCCCTCTGCCGAGCAGTACTTC. This translates into CASRGTTGPSAEQYF. This chain uses TRBV28 with TRBJ2-5, with a possible D match to TRBD1 (6 bases). With the DNA end fitting TRBJ2-7 better, the J assignment may be wrong. From germline, CDR1 is MDHEN and CDR2 SYDVKM. The CDR3 loop spans 15 amino acids.

The J gene is TRBJ2-7, the V gene TRBV4-1; 7 bases are shared with TRBD2. Germline V gene data show CDR1 as MGHRA and CDR2 as YSYEKL. V dropped 0 bases and J dropped 3; count of bases not matched to a gene: 8. The CDR3 covers 16 residues. In DNA form, the CDR3 reads TGCGCCAGCAGCCAAGAGCTCGGAGCGGGATTCTACGAGCAGTACTTC. This gives the protein CASSQELGAGFYEQYF.

V gene TRBV5-1 combines with J gene TRBJ2-5; TRBD1 matches at 9 bases. V was pared by 3 bases and J by 3 bases, with 9 bases of the junction left unmatched. The CDR3 has 16 amino acids. Germline values: CDR1 SGHRS, CDR2 YFSETQ. The CDR3: CASSYDRGVSEETQYF. DNA for the CDR3: TGCGCCAGCAGCTATGACAGGGGGGTCTCGGAAGAGACCCAGTACTTC. Drawing the rest from reference TRBV5-1 and TRBJ2-5, the complete variable domain is KAGVTQTPRYLIKTRGQQVTLSCSPISGHRSVSWYQQTPGQGLQFLFEYFSETQRNKGNFPGRFSGRQFSNSRSEMNVSTLELGDSALYLCASSYDRGVSEETQYFGPGTRLLVL.

This clone was recorded once. One end of the junction is discordant with germline, which a read error may explain. The rearrangement links TRBV7-7 to TRBJ2-5; D remains ambiguous. This CDR3 has 15 amino acids. Germline lookup yields CDR1 SSHAT and CDR2 FNYEAQ (reference sequence). This CDR3 is CASSLEFIASETQYF. The CDR3 nucleotides are TGTGCTAGCAGCTTAGAGTTCATAGCATCGGAGACCCAGTACTTC.